The subject of this entry is one T cell receptor beta chain. Its antigen is still unknown. Within one base of it there is no much larger clone, and no base qualities were kept. Separate from the roughly 650-subject first cohort, the validation cohort of 95 to 150 subjects was the group to which the donors belonged. This sample stems from a study of cytomegalovirus exposure and HLA in healthy donors (TCRdb year 2017). Some background on the complete study: According to a later analysis, one platform produced both the roughly 110 validation repertoires and the roughly 640 repertoires of the first cohort. The study was designed to test whether signatures of past pathogen exposure could be identified by cataloging public T cell receptors. A separate validation cohort of roughly 110 different subjects was used in addition to the 666-subject first cohort. To predict cytomegalovirus infection status, the study brought together high-throughput TCR immunosequencing, statistical association of individual TCRs with disease status, and machine learning. Overall study outcomes, separate from this receptor: Of the cluster scores, roughly 95% were above 0 in a later analysis, which found that TCRs clustered in the first cohort also tended to co-occur in the approximately 120 validation repertoires. Cytomegalovirus status was reported to be diagnosed by the classifier with high specificity and sensitivity in both the original and validation cohorts. The authors suggested that the approach could potentially be generalized to other disease states and immunological phenotypes. Across donors, most TCR sequences were observed very rarely, whereas some public TCRs were present in many individuals. A few of the identified cytomegalovirus-associated TCR beta chains were confirmed in vitro to be specific for cytomegalovirus antigens. All 120 repertoires were used to score co-occurrence in the validation cohort in a later analysis, because that analysis had no HLA typing for the cohort. The study gave a list of about 150 TCR beta chains associated with cytomegalovirus.

Libraries were made using the immunoSEQ multiplex PCR assay. From the authors' description of their analysis: A statistical classification framework was developed to diagnose cytomegalovirus status using the catalog of TCR beta chain sequences. Held by TCRdb, this immuneACCESS table contains in-frame sequences only and omits some clones. Under half of the omission traces to an unresolved V gene where checked; the cause of the rest is unknown. The DNA was the basis for D and trimming; V, J and clone size are from that table. Within this sample are about 120,000 clones, with around 88% of them counted one time only. Roughly 5.3% of the sample rests with the top ten. This TCR was sampled from a man between 18 and 29 years old in good health and CMV-seronegative. Sequencing was performed on PBMCs.

The nucleotide sequence is given as TGTGCCAGCAGTGAATTAAGAGCTAGCGGGAGTGGGGATGAGCAGTTCTTC. It codes for CASSELRASGSGDEQFF. The chain links TRBV25-1 with TRBJ2-1; 10 junctional bases match TRBD2. The CDR3 contains 17 residues, cysteine and phenylalanine counted. The CDR3 DNA has 51 bases and is translated from base 1. Unmatched junction bases come to 11, with V trimmed by 1 base and J by 8 bases. CDR1 is given as MGHDK and CDR2 as SYGVNS, both from the germline V gene.